Following are 13 T cell receptor beta chains from one sample sequenced in a study of T cell repertoires in cytomegalovirus infection. TCRdb reprocessed the reads with MiXCR, giving one entry per CDR3 protein. This sample carries a few hundred thousand distinct CDR3 sequences, 20% to 25% of them seen once, and the ten largest clones take around 20%. Their specific antigens are unknown. Source: cultured PBMCs, taken from culture after CMV antigen stimulation. All receptors derive from a human donor in good health (CMV status not recorded). Some clones in this sample may be carry-over from other donors' samples.

This clonotype has just a few counts. The chain recombines TRBV7-6 with TRBJ2-7; the D gene is possibly TRBD1 (6 bases). Trimming took 3 bases from V and 3 from J, leaving 12 bases between them. Germline assignment: CDR1 SGHVS and CDR2 FNYEAQ. The CDR3 spans 14 residues. Here the CDR3 reads CASSFGQLNYEQYF. CDR3 DNA sequence: TGTGCCAGCAGCTTCGGACAGCTGAACTACGAGCAGTACTTC.

This clonotype has ten or more counts. The gene calls are TRBV24-1 and TRBJ2-7; 9 bases align to TRBD2. V lost 3 bases to trimming and J lost 1 base; unmatched junction nucleotides: 12. This CDR3 comprises 18 residues. Germline lookup yields CDR1 KGHDR and CDR2 SFDVKD. CDR3 protein: CATSDPPDPSGVSYEQYV. The CDR3 DNA follows: TGTGCCACCAGTGATCCTCCGGATCCTAGCGGGGTATCCTACGAGCAGTACGTC.

The gene calls are TRBV10-3 and TRBJ2-5; 7 positions agree with TRBD2. The CDR3 covers 16 residues. Germline V gene lookup returns CDR1 ENHRY and CDR2 SYGVKD. J was trimmed by 7 bases and V by 2 bases; bases with no gene match: 13. The CDR3: CAISEPPSSGEGTQYF. The CDR3 region has the DNA TGTGCCATCAGTGAGCCTCCTTCATCGGGGGAGGGGACCCAGTACTTC.

The chain recombines TRBV7-9 with TRBJ1-1; D not certain. Trimming left V 1 base short and J 6 bases short, with 9 bases between. CDR3 length: 13 amino acids. CDR1 is SEHNR, CDR2 FQNEAQ, per germline (reference sequence). Written as DNA, the CDR3 is TGTGCCAGCAGCTTAGACCTCGGATCTGAAGCTTTCTTT. Translating gives CASSLDLGSEAFF.

CDR3 residues: CASPPSAGTGELFF. CDR3 nucleotides: TGTGCCAGCCCGCCCTCAGCCGGCACCGGGGAGCTGTTTTTT. J is TRBJ2-2 and V is TRBV12-3 or TRBV12-4; D ambiguous. Trimming pared 8 bases from V and 4 bases from J, leaving 14 bases between. The length of the CDR3 is 14 residues.

This clonotype was counted only a few times. The V call is TRBV6-2 or TRBV6-3, the J call TRBJ2-7; TRBD1 or TRBD2 may be the D gene (5 bases each). V gave up 6 bases and J gave up 7 bases, with 16 bases separating them. Germline CDR1 reads MNHEY; CDR2 reads SVGEGT. CDR3 length equals 13 residues. The CDR3 nucleotides are TGTGCCAGCAGAGGGGCCTCGACGGGAGAGCAGTACTTC. Translated, it gives CASRGASTGEQYF.

This sequence joins TRBV6-2 or TRBV6-3 and TRBJ2-1; TRBD2 matches at 10 bases. The V gene's germline CDR1 is MNHEY and CDR2 SVGEGT. Unmatched junction bases numbered 2, after V lost 2 bases and J lost 4 bases. This CDR3 has 15 amino acids. The CDR3 reads CASSYKRGGYNEQFF. DNA for the CDR3: TGTGCCAGCAGTTACAAGCGGGGGGGTTACAATGAGCAGTTCTTC.

Many counts were recorded for this clonotype. The rearrangement joins TRBV7-8 to TRBJ2-7, with D possibly being TRBD1 (5 bases). Germline loops: CDR1 SGHVS, CDR2 FQNEAQ. V was trimmed by 2 bases and J by 2 bases, leaving 13 bases between them. The CDR3 consists of 15 residues. CDR3 sequence: CASSLNPGRTYEQYF. The CDR3 DNA is TGTGCCAGCAGCTTAAACCCAGGGCGTACCTACGAGCAGTACTTC.

The chain combines TRBV7-9 with TRBJ2-2; the D is unclear. CDR1 is SEHNR and CDR2 is FQNEAQ in the germline V gene (reference sequence). V lost 5 bases, J lost 1 base, and 8 bases lay in between. The CDR3 is 14 residues long. The CDR3 loop reads CASSPDGNTGELFF. The CDR3 DNA is TGTGCCAGCAGCCCGGACGGGAACACCGGGGAGCTGTTTTTT.

The J gene is TRBJ1-5, the V gene TRBV28; tentative D call: TRBD1 (6 bases). Trimming cost V 6 bases and J 3 bases, with 18 bases left between them. CDR3 length: 16 residues. Germline CDR1 is MDHEN and CDR2 is SYDVKM. This CDR3 is CASSHLWTEINQPQHF. The CDR3 DNA reads as TGTGCCAGCAGCCATCTCTGGACAGAAATCAATCAGCCCCAGCATTTT.

The V and J genes are TRBV20-1 and TRBJ1-2; D gene ambiguous. The CDR3 totals 11 residues. Trimming cost V 0 bases and J 5 bases, with 4 bases left between them. The germline gives CDR1 DFQATT, CDR2 SNEGSKA (reference sequence). The CDR3: CSARDSYGYTF. The CDR3 nucleotides are TGCAGTGCTAGAGATAGTTATGGCTACACCTTC.

In its sample, this clonotype was seen many times. V is TRBV12-3 or TRBV12-4 and J is TRBJ1-1; unclear D gene. The CDR3 extends over 15 amino acids. With 5 bases removed from V and 0 bases from J, the gap between germline ends came to 13 bases. The CDR3 DNA reads TGTGCCAGCAGTCCCCACGGGCAGGTGAACACTGAAGCTTTCTTT. Translation gives CASSPHGQVNTEAFF.

This clonotype has just a few counts. The rearrangement links TRBV20-1 to TRBJ2-7, with TRBD2 identical over 10 bases. CDR1 is DFQATT and CDR2 is SNEGSKA in the germline V gene (reference sequence). CDR3 length: 15 amino acids. J was trimmed by 1 base and V by 5 bases; bases with no gene match: 8. Here the CDR3 reads CSAARLAGISYEQYF. The CDR3 region has the DNA TGCAGTGCTGCTAGACTAGCGGGTATTTCCTACGAGCAGTACTTC.